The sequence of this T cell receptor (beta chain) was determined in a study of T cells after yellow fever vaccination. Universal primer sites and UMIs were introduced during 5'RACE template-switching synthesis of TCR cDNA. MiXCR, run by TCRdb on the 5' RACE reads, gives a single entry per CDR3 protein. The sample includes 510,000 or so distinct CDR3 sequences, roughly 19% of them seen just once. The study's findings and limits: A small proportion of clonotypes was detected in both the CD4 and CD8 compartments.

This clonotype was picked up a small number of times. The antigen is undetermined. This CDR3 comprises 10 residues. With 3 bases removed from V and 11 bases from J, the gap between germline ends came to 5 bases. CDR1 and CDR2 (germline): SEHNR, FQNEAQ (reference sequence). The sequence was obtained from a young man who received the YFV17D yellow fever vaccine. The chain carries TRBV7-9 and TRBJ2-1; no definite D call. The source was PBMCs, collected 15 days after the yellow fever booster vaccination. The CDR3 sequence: CASSFEKQFF. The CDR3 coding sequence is TGTGCCAGCAGCTTCGAAAAGCAGTTCTTC.